These T cell receptor beta chains were read from a single sample in a study of blood T cell repertoires in COVID-19. Sequencing used immunoSEQ multiplex PCR; TCRdb keeps in-frame clones, though not all of them. The sample holds roughly 110,000 clones, approximately 90% seen once. The sample taken for sequencing was peripheral blood. These receptors came from a woman aged 50 to 60 with acute or convalescent COVID-19. CDR3s include the opening cysteine and the closing phenylalanine or tryptophan. The D gene is left open where the match is weak. Size values are once, few and many counts, or a class for expanded clones, and some rows have none.

d_call | j_call | clone_size | v_call | cdr3_nt | cdr3_aa
NA | TRBJ1-1 | few | TRBV28 | TGTGCCAGCAGCTCCGCTTCTCTAACAGCTTTCTTT | CASSSASLTAFF
TRBD1 | TRBJ1-2 | NA | TRBV30 | TGTGCCTGGAGCCTCATGTCCGGGACAGGGATATATGGCTACACCTTC | CAWSLMSGTGIYGYTF
TRBD1 | TRBJ1-5 | once | TRBV27 | TGTGCCAGCAGTATCTGGGGGGGGACAGGGGCCTTTATTAAGAGCAATCAGCCCCAGCATTTT | CASSIWGGTGAFIKSNQPQHF
NA | TRBJ2-3 | few | TRBV7-2 | TGTGCCAGCAGCCCTAAGAGTTATCGAACAGGGAACCCTGGAGATACGCAGTATTTT | CASSPKSYRTGNPGDTQYF
NA | TRBJ2-3 | once | TRBV5-4 | TGTGCCAGCAGCTTAACGGGGACTAGCACAGATACGCAGTATTTT | CASSLTGTSTDTQYF
NA | TRBJ1-2 | NA | TRBV18 | TGTGCCAGCTCACCGGAACAGGGCGGTGTGGGTGGCTACACCTTC | CASSPEQGGVGGYTF
NA | TRBJ2-5 | NA | TRBV2 | TGTGCCAGCAGTGAAAGGACACAAGGGGTCCAGTACTTC | CASSERTQGVQYF
NA | TRBJ2-1 | NA | TRBV7-9 | TGTGCCAGCAGCTTAGCGCAGATCGCCTCAAATGAGCAGTTCTTC | CASSLAQIASNEQFF
NA | TRBJ1-1 | NA | TRBV28 | TGTGCCAGCAGTTTAGGCAGTAACACTGAAGCTTTCTTT | CASSLGSNTEAFF
NA | TRBJ2-2 | NA | TRBV6-5 | TGTGCCAGCTACCCCAGGGGGGCGAGAGGGGAGCTGTTTTTT | CASYPRGARGELFF
NA | TRBJ2-6 | NA | TRBV3-1/TRBV3-2 | TGTGCCAGCAGCCAAGATCTGAGTAACGGGGCCAACGTCCTGACTTTC | CASSQDLSNGANVLTF
NA | TRBJ1-2 | NA | TRBV3-1/TRBV3-2 | TGTGCCAGCAGCCAAACCAAGGCTATACAGCACTACACCTTC | CASSQTKAIQHYTF
NA | TRBJ1-1 | NA | TRBV6-5 | TGTGCCAGCAGTTACTCGGGGCATCTCCCTGAAGCTTTCTTT | CASSYSGHLPEAFF
NA | TRBJ1-1 | NA | TRBV9 | TGTGCCAGCAGCGTGCATGTAGATTTCACTGAAGCTTTCTTT | CASSVHVDFTEAFF
TRBD1 | TRBJ2-3 | NA | TRBV19 | TGTGCCAGTAGTATAGACGGGACAGAATACACAGATACGCAGTATTTT | CASSIDGTEYTDTQYF
NA | TRBJ2-7 | NA | TRBV19 | TGTGCCAGTAGTATAGACTTACTAGCCCCCTACGAGCAGTACTTC | CASSIDLLAPYEQYF
NA | TRBJ1-4 | NA | TRBV7-2 | TGTGCCAGCAGCTGGGGGCCCAATGAAAAACTGTTTTTT | CASSWGPNEKLFF
NA | TRBJ1-2 | NA | TRBV9 | TGTGCCAGCAGCGTCCGGGGGGCGAATAACTATGGCTACACCTTC | CASSVRGANNYGYTF
NA | TRBJ1-2 | NA | TRBV30 | TGTGCCTGGGGACAAGACTATGGCTACACCTTC | CAWGQDYGYTF
TRBD2 | TRBJ2-3 | NA | TRBV5-6 | TGTGCCAGCAGCTTGGAAGGGACTAGCGGGGGAACGCAGTATTTT | CASSLEGTSGGTQYF
NA | TRBJ1-3 | NA | TRBV30 | TGTGCCTGGCGGGATGTCTCTGGAAACACCATATATTTT | CAWRDVSGNTIYF
NA | TRBJ1-2 | NA | TRBV7-9 | TGTGCCAGCAGCTTAGGGACAGTAGGGTATGGCTACACCTTC | CASSLGTVGYGYTF
NA | TRBJ2-7 | NA | TRBV11-2 | TGTGCCAGCAGCGCAGACCCGGGTTTCTACGAGCAGTACTTC | CASSADPGFYEQYF
TRBD2 | TRBJ2-1 | NA | TRBV9 | TGTGCCAGCAGCGCCCCTCGAGGGAGGGAGGGCCCCGATGAGCAGTTCTTC | CASSAPRGREGPDEQFF
TRBD1 | TRBJ1-2 | NA | TRBV11-2 | TGTGCCAGCAGCTTAGTTTTAGGACAGGGACGCGGCTACACCTTC | CASSLVLGQGRGYTF
NA | TRBJ2-7 | NA | TRBV11-2 | TGTGCCAGCAGCTGGGAACAGGGCTACGAGCAGTACTTC | CASSWEQGYEQYF
NA | TRBJ2-3 | NA | TRBV2 | TGTGCCAGCACCCTTGATGGGGCAGGGGCGTATACGCAGTATTTT | CASTLDGAGAYTQYF
NA | TRBJ2-7 | NA | TRBV7-2 | TGTGCCAGCAGCTTCAGCCCGGGAACCTACGAGCAGTACTTC | CASSFSPGTYEQYF
TRBD2 | TRBJ2-5 | NA | TRBV4-1 | TGCGCCAGCAGCCTCTCTAGCGGGGTAGGACGGGAGACCCAGTACTTC | CASSLSSGVGRETQYF
TRBD1 | TRBJ1-6 | NA | TRBV7-2 | TGTGCCAGCAGCTTATACGACAGGGAAATCTCACCCCTCCACTTT | CASSLYDREISPLHF
NA | TRBJ1-5 | NA | TRBV19 | TGTGCCAGTAGCCCTCGGAGTTCCCTCGGAAGTTATAGCAATCAGCCCCAGCATTTT | CASSPRSSLGSYSNQPQHF
NA | TRBJ1-1 | NA | TRBV7-2 | TGTGCCAGCAGCTATTTCCCGGGGACAATGAACACTGAAGCTTTCTTT | CASSYFPGTMNTEAFF
TRBD1 | TRBJ2-1 | NA | TRBV3-1/TRBV3-2 | TGTGCCAGCAGCCAAGATCTGACAGGGAGAGGTGAGCAGTTCTTC | CASSQDLTGRGEQFF
TRBD1 | TRBJ1-3 | NA | TRBV7-2 | TGTGCCAGCAGCATGAGACAGGGTGAGGGAGGAAACACCATATATTTT | CASSMRQGEGGNTIYF
NA | TRBJ2-2 | once | TRBV6-4 | TGTGCCAGCAGCCAGGAGGGGGCTATCGGGGAGCTGTTTTTT | CASSQEGAIGELFF
NA | TRBJ1-6 | NA | TRBV21-1 | TGTGCCAGCAGCAAACGCGTCAGGGGTGCCTATAATTCACCCCTCCACTTT | CASSKRVRGAYNSPLHF
NA | TRBJ2-1 | NA | TRBV12-3/TRBV12-4 | TGTGCCAGCACGCCGGGTCTGGTCCAGTTCTTC | CASTPGLVQFF
TRBD2 | TRBJ2-1 | NA | TRBV11-1 | TGTGCCAGCAGCTTGTGGGGGGGTAATGAGCAGTTCTTC | CASSLWGGNEQFF